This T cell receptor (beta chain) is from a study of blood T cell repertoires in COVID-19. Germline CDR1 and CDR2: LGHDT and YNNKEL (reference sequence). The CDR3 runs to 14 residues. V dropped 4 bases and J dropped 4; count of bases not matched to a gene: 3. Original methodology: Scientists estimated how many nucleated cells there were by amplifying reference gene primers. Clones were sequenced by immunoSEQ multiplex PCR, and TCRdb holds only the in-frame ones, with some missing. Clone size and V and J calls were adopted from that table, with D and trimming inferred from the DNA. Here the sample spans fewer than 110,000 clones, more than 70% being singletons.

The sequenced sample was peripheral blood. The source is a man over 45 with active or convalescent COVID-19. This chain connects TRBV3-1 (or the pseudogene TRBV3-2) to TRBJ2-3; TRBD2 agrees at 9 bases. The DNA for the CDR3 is TGTGCCAGCAGCCGGCGGGAGGGTGCAGATACGCAGTATTTT. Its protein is CASSRREGADTQYF.